A single sample is the source of the 12 T cell receptor beta chains below, sequenced in a study of blood T cell repertoires in COVID-19. TCRdb's copy holds only in-frame clones and misses some; the assay was immunoSEQ multiplex PCR. Of 120,000 to 150,000 clones in the sample, approximately 82% were seen once. Sequenced input: peripheral blood. These receptors were collected from a human donor in a cohort sampled during active COVID-19.

V gene TRBV24-1 combines with J gene TRBJ1-1, with 9 bases identical to TRBD1. V dropped 4 bases and J dropped 1; count of bases not matched to a gene: 9. This CDR3 has 17 residues. Germline V gene sequence: CDR1 KGHDR, CDR2 SFDVKD. The CDR3 spells CATSDPQGARGNTEAFF. The CDR3 coding sequence is TGTGCCACCAGTGACCCACAGGGGGCGCGAGGGAACACTGAAGCTTTCTTT.

The chain uses TRBV7-8 and TRBJ1-4; D is perhaps TRBD1 (6 bases). V lost 2 bases and J 8 bases, leaving 12 bases between the germline ends. Germline V gives CDR1 SGHVS, CDR2 FQNEAQ. The CDR3 sequence is 14 residues long. The CDR3 region is CASSLLQGSEKLFF. The CDR3 bases are TGTGCCAGCAGCTTACTCCAGGGGTCGGAAAAACTGTTTTTT. Combining the CDR3 with reference TRBV7-8 and TRBJ1-4 gives the whole variable domain GAGVSQSPRYKVAKRGQDVALRCDPISGHVSLFWYQQALGQGPEFLTYFQNEAQLDKSGLPSDRFFAERPEGSVSTLKIQRTQQEDSAVYLCASSLLQGSEKLFFGSGTQLSVL.

The chain joins TRBV5-1 to TRBJ2-1; TRBD2 aligns across 12 bases. Germline CDR1 is SGHRS and CDR2 is YFSETQ. Trimming at V came to 4 bases and at J to 8 bases, leaving 7 bases not matched to a gene. The CDR3 consists of 15 residues. CDR3 in DNA: TGCGCCAGCAGCCTACTAGCGGGAGGAAAGGATGAGCAGTTCTTC. It codes for CASSLLAGGKDEQFF.

The gene calls are TRBV3-1 (or the pseudogene TRBV3-2) and TRBJ2-6; D not certain. The CDR3 is made up of 13 amino acids. V lost 6 bases and J 0 bases, leaving 3 bases between the germline ends. The germline CDR1 and CDR2 sequences are LGHDT and YNNKEL (reference sequence). The CDR3 DNA follows: TGTGCCAGCAGTTACTCTGGGGCCAACGTCCTGACTTTC. Residues: CASSYSGANVLTF.

The chain links TRBV24-1 to TRBJ2-2; 8 positions agree with TRBD1. This CDR3 has 15 residues. The V segment lost 5 bases and the J segment 4 bases; nucleotides outside the gene matches: 5. Germline V gives CDR1 KGHDR, CDR2 SFDVKD. The CDR3 DNA reads as TGTGCCACCAGTGGTGGACAGGGAATCACCGGGGAGCTGTTTTTT. It is translated as CATSGGQGITGELFF.

The rearrangement joins TRBV2 to TRBJ2-2; 8 positions agree with TRBD2. V gave up 4 bases and J gave up 6 bases; unmatched junction bases: 7. The CDR3 is made up of 15 amino acids. The V gene's germline CDR1 is SNHLY and CDR2 FYNNEI. CDR3 in amino acids: CASSVLSGGAGELFF. The CDR3 DNA reads TGTGCCAGCAGTGTATTATCGGGAGGGGCCGGGGAGCTGTTTTTT.

This clone appeared a few times. J is TRBJ2-1 and V is TRBV27; D is perhaps TRBD2 (7 bases). Germline values: CDR1 MNHEY, CDR2 SMNVEV (reference sequence). Trimming removed 5 bases at V and 6 bases at J, with 17 bases between. The CDR3 is 15 residues long. The CDR3 region is CASSRGGGTTNEQFF. The CDR3 coding sequence is TGTGCCAGCAGTCGGGGAGGGGGGACCACCAATGAGCAGTTCTTC.

The chain couples TRBV5-1 to TRBJ2-7, with 11 bases matching TRBD2. CDR1 SGHRS and CDR2 YFSETQ come from the germline V gene. With V trimmed by 2 bases and J by 5 bases, 15 bases remained unmatched. There are 18 residues in the CDR3. The CDR3: CASSLGLAGGVGPDEQYF. CDR3 nucleotides: TGCGCCAGCAGCTTAGGGCTAGCGGGAGGAGTGGGTCCGGACGAGCAGTACTTC.

CDR3 in amino acids: CASAGVNTEAFF. DNA for the CDR3: TGTGCCAGCGCCGGGGTGAACACTGAAGCTTTCTTT. This chain connects TRBV13 to TRBJ1-1; D gene unclear. Deletions cut 8 bases from V and 0 bases from J, with 7 bases between. Per germline, CDR1 PRHDT and CDR2 FYEKMQ (reference sequence). There are 12 residues in the CDR3.

This clone was observed a few times. The chain uses TRBV2 and TRBJ2-2; D may be TRBD2 (6 bases). This CDR3 is 15 amino acids long. Germline CDR1 and CDR2: SNHLY and FYNNEI. V was clipped by 7 bases and J by 5 bases, with 17 bases between them. CDR3 sequence (DNA): TGTGCCAGCAAGATGACTAGTTTAGGGACCGGGGAGCTGTTTTTT. Translated: CASKMTSLGTGELFF. The full variable domain, completed using reference TRBV2 and TRBJ2-2, is EPEVTQTPSHQVTQMGQEVILRCVPISNHLYFYWYRQILGQKVEFLVSFYNNEISEKSEIFDDQFSVERPDGSNFTLKIRSTKLEDSAMYFCASKMTSLGTGELFFGEGSRLTVL.

In the case of this clone: The junction does not match germline at one end; this may be a read error. The J gene is TRBJ2-7, the V gene TRBV7-2; tentatively, D is TRBD2 (6 bases). Per the germline V gene, CDR1 is SGHTA and CDR2 is FQGNSA. The CDR3 covers 12 residues. CDR3 in amino acids: CASSSGTPNHHF. The CDR3 nucleotides read TGTGCCAGCAGCTCCGGGACTCCGAATCACCACTTC.

This clone was detected only once. A junction boundary mismatches the germline segment, possibly from a read error. The rearrangement joins TRBV18 to TRBJ2-7; 10 nucleotides agree with TRBD2. The CDR3 has 13 residues. Germline lookup yields CDR1 KGHSH and CDR2 LQKENI. For the CDR3, the DNA is TGTGCCAGCTCACCAGGTCTAGCGGGAGAATCGTGCTTC. This gives the protein CASSPGLAGESCF.